These 11 T cell receptor beta chains came from one sample sequenced in a study of vaccination and CD4 T cells after COVID-19. Their antigens remain unidentified. Sequencing of cultured CD4+ T cell DNA used the Oncomine TCR Beta short-read assay. TCRdb ran MiXCR on the PCR reads and lists one entry per CDR3 protein. This table holds roughly 15,000 distinct CDR3 sequences, over 50% found once. Treatment meaning: roughly 10-day PBMC culture with coronavirus spike peptide pools or control peptides (ViraFEST assay). The material sequenced was CD4+ T cells from blood, cultured in vitro. The receptors here all came from a human donor who had recovered from COVID-19.

This chain links TRBV14 with TRBJ2-7; weak D call: TRBD2 (5 bases). CDR1 is SGHDN and CDR2 is FVKESK in the germline V gene. The V and J ends lost 4 bases and 5 bases respectively, with 12 bases between them. CDR3 size: 13 residues. The CDR3 here is CASSLNAGNEQYF. CDR3 coding DNA: TGTGCCAGCAGCCTAAATGCGGGTAACGAGCAGTACTTC. Together with reference TRBV14 and TRBJ2-7, the CDR3 gives the full variable domain: EAGVTQFPSHSVIEKGQTVTLRCDPISGHDNLYWYRRVMGKEIKFLLHFVKESKQDESGMPNNRFLAERTGGTYSTLKVQPAELEDSGVYFCASSLNAGNEQYFGPGTRLTVT.

V and J are TRBV7-8 and TRBJ2-7; 10 nucleotides line up with TRBD1. Germline V gene data show CDR1 as SGHVS and CDR2 as FQNEAQ. This CDR3 has 15 amino acids. V lost 4 bases to trimming and J lost 2 bases; unmatched junction nucleotides: 5. For the CDR3, the DNA is TGTGCCAGCAGCTACTCCGGGACAGGGGCCTACGAGCAGTACTTC. It yields the protein CASSYSGTGAYEQYF.

The V gene is TRBV14, the J gene TRBJ1-1, with 7 bases matching TRBD1. The ends lost 4 bases at V and 5 bases at J; junction bases unmatched: 7. The CDR3 has 14 residues. Germline V CDR1 and CDR2: SGHDN, FVKESK. The CDR3 reads CASSPGQRRTEAFF. The DNA for the CDR3 is TGTGCCAGCAGCCCGGGACAGCGAAGGACTGAAGCTTTCTTT.

The count of this clonotype is one. V gene TRBV15 combines with J gene TRBJ2-3, with 10 bases matching TRBD2. The V segment lost 0 bases and the J segment 5 bases; nucleotides outside the gene matches: 5. From germline, CDR1 is LNHNV and CDR2 YYDKDF (reference sequence). CDR3 length equals 16 residues. The CDR3 reads CATSRDKREGLDTQYF. The CDR3 DNA reads TGTGCCACCAGCAGAGATAAGCGGGAGGGCCTAGATACGCAGTATTTT.

To note about this clonotype: This CDR3 fails to terminate in the conserved phenylalanine or tryptophan, so it likely reflects a read error. The chain has TRBV10-3 and TRBJ1-1; D gene ambiguous. V was pared by 0 bases and J by 4 bases, with 6 bases between. Germline-derived CDR1 and CDR2 are ENHRY and SYGVKD. The CDR3 is made up of 13 amino acids. This CDR3 reads CAISESQVTEAFL. For the CDR3, the DNA is TGTGCCATCAGTGAGTCCCAGGTCACTGAAGCTTTCTTA.

This clonotype was counted only a few times. V and J are TRBV28 and TRBJ2-5; D gene ambiguous. Germline CDR1 and CDR2: MDHEN and SYDVKM. The V end was cut by 2 bases, the J end by 5 bases, with 6 bases between. This CDR3 spans 12 amino acids. The CDR3: CASSLLSETQYF. The CDR3, as DNA: TGTGCCAGCAGTTTACTCAGCGAGACCCAGTACTTC.

This clonotype showed up just a few times. The CDR3 region is CASSDRDQQQPQHF. The CDR3 region has the DNA TGTGCCAGCAGTGACAGGGATCAACAACAGCCCCAGCATTTT. V usage is TRBV6-1 and J usage is TRBJ1-5, with D perhaps matching TRBD1 (5 bases). The CDR3 length is 14 residues. Between the trimmed V and J ends, which lost 3 bases and 7 bases, there was a span of 13 bases. Germline V gene data show CDR1 as MNHNS and CDR2 as SASEGT.

This chain uses TRBV11-1 with TRBJ2-1; 13 bases are a match to TRBD2. The CDR3 length is 16 residues. In germline, CDR1 is SGHAT, CDR2 FQDESV (reference sequence). The V and J ends lost 3 bases and 8 bases, in that order; junction bases with no gene match: 7. CDR3 sequence reads: CASSFPQGLAGDEQFF. CDR3 DNA sequence: TGTGCCAGCAGCTTCCCTCAAGGACTAGCGGGAGATGAGCAGTTCTTC.

This rearrangement joins TRBV27 to TRBJ2-1; unclear D gene. The V and J ends lost 3 bases and 0 bases respectively, with 9 bases between them. Germline V gene sequence: CDR1 MNHEY, CDR2 SMNVEV (reference sequence). This CDR3 has 15 amino acids. Written as DNA, the CDR3 is TGTGCCAGCAGTTTGAGGCCGAACTCCTACAATGAGCAGTTCTTC. It is translated as CASSLRPNSYNEQFF.

The chain combines TRBV12-3 or TRBV12-4 with TRBJ1-2; 10 nucleotides agree with TRBD1. The trim removed 6 bases at V and 7 bases at J, leaving 2 bases unmatched. The CDR3 covers 12 residues. The CDR3 loop is CASRDRGPGYTF. The CDR3, as DNA: TGTGCCAGCAGAGACAGGGGGCCTGGCTACACCTTC.

V is TRBV19 and J is TRBJ1-5; perhaps TRBD1 as D (5 bases). The V gene lost 3 bases and the J gene lost 6 bases, with 12 bases spanning the gap. This CDR3 has 14 amino acids. The germline CDR1 and CDR2 sequences are LNHDA and SQIVND (reference sequence). As DNA, the CDR3 is TGTGCCAGTAGTATGGGGTTTGGGGGTCAGCCCCAGCATTTT. This codes for CASSMGFGGQPQHF.